The 7 T cell receptor beta chains listed next were all sequenced from one sample in a study of T-cell memory formation after mild COVID-19. TCRdb analysed the 5' RACE reads with MiXCR anew, one entry per CDR3 protein. The sample gives approximately 300,000 distinct CDR3 sequences, roughly 15% of which show up once; around a fifth is in the top ten. Sequencing input: PBMCs or a T cell subset sorted from them (not recorded which). The receptors here all came from a man between 18 and 35 years old who had mild COVID-19 (a few samples of this study predate the infection). Cell type and time point are not known.

There are a few counts of this clonotype. The chain combines TRBV10-3 with TRBJ2-3; 7 positions agree with TRBD1. Looked up from germline, CDR1 is ENHRY and CDR2 is SYGVKD. J lost 0 bases, V lost 7 bases, and 4 bases had no gene match. CDR3 length: 14 residues. The CDR3 DNA is TGTGCCATCACTCGGACAGGAAGCACAGATACGCAGTATTTT. Residues: CAITRTGSTDTQYF.

The chain employs TRBV4-2 and TRBJ2-5, with D tentatively TRBD2 (6 bases). The CDR3 consists of 15 residues. Trimming removed 0 bases at V and 5 bases at J, with 13 bases between. Germline values: CDR1 LGHNA, CDR2 YNFKEQ. CDR3 sequence (DNA): TGTGCCAGCAGCCAAGAAGTTAGCGGACGGGAGACCCAGTACTTC. Amino acids: CASSQEVSGRETQYF.

The V gene is TRBV12-3 or TRBV12-4, the J gene TRBJ1-2, with D possibly TRBD1 on 6 matching bases. V lost 5 bases and J lost 7, with 11 bases in between. CDR3 length equals 12 residues. Here the CDR3 reads CASSQSTGGYTF. As DNA, the CDR3 is TGTGCCAGCAGTCAATCGACAGGTGGCTACACCTTC.

The V and J genes are TRBV28 and TRBJ2-5; 8 bases are shared with TRBD1. CDR1 and CDR2 from the germline V gene are MDHEN and SYDVKM. This CDR3 has 14 residues. The V segment lost 5 bases and the J segment 9 bases; nucleotides outside the gene matches: 11. The chain's CDR3 is CASSGRTGKRAQYF. Written as DNA, the CDR3 is TGTGCCAGCAGTGGACGGACAGGGAAGAGGGCCCAGTACTTC.

The chain joins TRBV9 to TRBJ2-5, with D perhaps TRBD1 (5 bases). The germline CDR1 and CDR2 sequences are SGDLS and YYNGEE. Trimming removed 0 bases from V and 1 base from J, with 10 bases in between. This CDR3 comprises 15 residues. CDR3: CASSVVGHSQETQYF. CDR3 nucleotides: TGTGCCAGCAGCGTAGTAGGACATAGCCAAGAGACCCAGTACTTC.

This clonotype has a count of ten or more. J is TRBJ2-2 and V is TRBV5-1, with no clear D. This CDR3 contains 16 residues. V was shortened by 0 bases and J by 4 bases, with 13 bases between the two germline ends. The germline gives CDR1 SGHRS, CDR2 YFSETQ. CDR3 in DNA: TGCGCCAGCAGCTTGGGAAAGAAGCACCTCACCGGGGAGCTGTTTTTT. Protein sequence: CASSLGKKHLTGELFF.

The chain carries TRBV25-1 and TRBJ2-5; D may be TRBD2 (6 bases). Trimming shortened V by 3 bases and J by 5 bases, and 7 bases separated the two germline ends. The CDR3 runs to 12 residues. Germline V CDR1 and CDR2: MGHDK, SYGVNS. The CDR3 sequence is CASSDAGETQYF. In DNA form, the CDR3 reads TGTGCCAGCAGTGATGCGGGGGAGACCCAGTACTTC.